What follows is one T cell receptor beta chain and its context. Its antigen is not known. The source of the sample is a study of a mutant IDH1 vaccine in newly diagnosed glioma. Study-wide context: The treated group averaged roughly 40 years old and was roughly 60% male, roughly 40% female.

Time point of the sample: baseline, week 1 (first vaccination visit). Noted treatment: pre-vaccination baseline after standard-of-care therapy. Study-wide points: Immune responses induced by vaccination arose in approximately 92% of the patients.

Sequenced by immunoSEQ multiplex PCR; TCRdb stores in-frame clones only, minus some. The table records 20,000 or so clones, approximately 85% of them present only once. Germline V CDR1 and CDR2: SGHRS, YFSETQ. The V gene end was trimmed by 4 bases and the J gene end by 1 base; junction bases not matched to a gene: 9. The CDR3 covers 16 residues. The source is a man aged 40-55 years with glioma. The sample consisted of PBMCs, taken from a glioma patient treated with radiotherapy, temozolomide or both. The chain carries TRBV5-1 and TRBJ1-1, with TRBD1 matching 8 bases. CDR3 DNA: TGCGCCAGCAGCCGGGGGCAGGGGGCATGGAACACTGAAGCTTTCTTT. This translates into CASSRGQGAWNTEAFF.